This TCR beta chain was found in a study of OX40 agonist ivuxolimab in advanced cancers. Whole-study results and caveats: Both blood CD4+ and CD8+ T cells showed clonal growth by week 6 at 0.1 to 3.0 mg/kg. On average, CD8+ T cells had more expanded clones than CD4+.

V gave up 7 bases and J gave up 6 bases; unmatched junction bases: 11. CDR1 is MRHNA, CDR2 SNTAGT, per germline. The CDR3 sequence is 15 residues long. Regarding this clone: Its antigen is unidentified.

Libraries were prepared by immunoSEQ multiplex PCR; TCRdb keeps only in-frame clonotypes and omits some of them. The sample contains some 62,000 clones, approximately 92% of which appear only once. The chain carries TRBV6-4 and TRBJ1-2; 10 bases line up with TRBD1. This TCR was recovered from an adult with an advanced solid tumor such as melanoma, head and neck, liver or kidney cancer. Sequencing used CD4+ or CD8+ T cells sorted from blood, obtained in a trial of the OX40 agonist ivuxolimab. The CDR3 region is CASNSPGQGKNGYTF. CDR3 in DNA: TGTGCCAGCAACTCACCGGGACAGGGGAAAAATGGCTACACCTTC.